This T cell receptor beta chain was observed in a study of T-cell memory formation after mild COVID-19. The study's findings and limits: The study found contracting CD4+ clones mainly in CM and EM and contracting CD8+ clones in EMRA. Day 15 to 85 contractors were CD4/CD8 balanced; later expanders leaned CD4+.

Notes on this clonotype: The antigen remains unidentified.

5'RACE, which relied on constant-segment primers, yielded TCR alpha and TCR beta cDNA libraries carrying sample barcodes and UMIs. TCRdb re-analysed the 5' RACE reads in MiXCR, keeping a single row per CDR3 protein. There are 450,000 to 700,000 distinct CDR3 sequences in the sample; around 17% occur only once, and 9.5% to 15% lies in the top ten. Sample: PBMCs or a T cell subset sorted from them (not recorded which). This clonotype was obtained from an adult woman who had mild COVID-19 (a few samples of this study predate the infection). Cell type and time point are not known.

The chain's CDR3 is CASSYTWETQYF. As DNA, the CDR3 is TGTGCCAGCAGTTATACGTGGGAGACCCAGTACTTC. The chain uses TRBV6-6 and TRBJ2-5; the D is unclear. V was cut by 3 bases and J by 5 bases, with 7 bases left in between. The germline gives CDR1 MNHNY, CDR2 SVGAGI (reference sequence). The CDR3 covers 12 residues.